A single sample gave rise to the 12 T cell receptor beta chains below, sequenced in a study of control samples from healthy donors and cancer patients. The method was immunoSEQ multiplex PCR; TCRdb's version includes in-frame clones alone and lacks a portion of them. The data hold around 130,000 clones, with 88% observed a single time. Sequenced material: blood. Source of these receptors: a man in his forties or fifties in good health.

This sequence joins TRBV5-4 and TRBJ2-1, with D perhaps matching TRBD2 (7 bases). Trimming took 1 base from V and 8 from J, leaving 19 bases between them. The CDR3 covers 16 residues. Germline CDR1 and CDR2: SGHNT and YYREEE (reference sequence). CDR3 sequence: CASSLIVGGRGDEQFF. CDR3 nucleotide sequence: TGTGCCAGCAGCTTGATCGTCGGGGGGCGCGGTGATGAGCAGTTCTTC.

The V call is TRBV2, the J call TRBJ2-1; TRBD1 matches 7 bases. The junction had 16 bases not matched to a gene; V was cut back by 4 bases and J by 4 bases. The germline gives CDR1 SNHLY, CDR2 FYNNEI. The CDR3 consists of 18 residues. In DNA form, the CDR3 reads TGTGCCAGCAGTGTTCCTAGGACAGGCGAAAACGCGTACAATGAGCAGTTCTTC. The encoded protein is CASSVPRTGENAYNEQFF.

The J gene is TRBJ2-7, the V gene TRBV5-5; a possible D gene is TRBD1 (6 bases). This CDR3 is 17 amino acids long. The V gene lost 1 base and the J gene lost 4 bases, with 21 bases spanning the gap. In germline, CDR1 is SGHKS, CDR2 YYEKEE (reference sequence). CDR3 amino acids: CASSLLFGGQTSYEQYF. The DNA for the CDR3 is TGTGCCAGCAGCTTGCTCTTCGGCGGACAGACCTCTTACGAGCAGTACTTC.

The V gene is TRBV19, the J gene TRBJ1-2; 9 bases are a match to TRBD1. This CDR3 is 15 amino acids long. J gave up 6 bases and V 3 bases, and 8 bases lay outside the gene matches. The germline CDR1 and CDR2 sequences are LNHDA and SQIVND (reference sequence). CDR3 sequence reads: CASSIKTGQGNGYTF. The DNA for the CDR3 is TGTGCCAGTAGTATTAAAACTGGACAGGGGAATGGCTACACCTTC.

The gene calls are TRBV12-5 and TRBJ2-3; a weak D match, TRBD1 (6 bases). V lost 1 base, J lost 2 bases, and 7 bases lay in between. From germline, CDR1 is LGHNT and CDR2 FRNRAP. The CDR3 has 14 residues. The CDR3: CASGLGTDTDTQYF. The CDR3 bases are TGTGCTAGTGGTTTGGGGACAGACACAGATACGCAGTATTTT.

The chain employs TRBV20-1 and TRBJ2-7; D possibly corresponds to TRBD1 (6 bases). There are 14 residues in the CDR3. Deletions cut 3 bases from V and 1 base from J, with 13 bases between. CDR1 DFQATT and CDR2 SNEGSKA come from the germline V gene (reference sequence). CDR3 region: CSASRQESSYEQYF. The CDR3 DNA reads TGCAGTGCTAGTCGACAGGAGTCTTCCTACGAGCAGTACTTC.

This chain uses TRBV28 with TRBJ1-2, with unresolved D. Germline values: CDR1 MDHEN, CDR2 SYDVKM. With 7 bases removed from V and 1 base from J, the gap between germline ends came to 13 bases. There are 14 residues in the CDR3. The CDR3 sequence is CASKSVGRNYGYTF. CDR3 nucleotide sequence: TGTGCCAGCAAATCGGTAGGGCGTAACTATGGCTACACCTTC.

Notes on this clone: Within the sample, other DNA sequences also encode this same CDR3. The chain is built from TRBV3-1 (or the pseudogene TRBV3-2) and TRBJ2-3; D assignment may be TRBD1 or TRBD2 (7 bases each). The CDR3 length is 16 residues. The V and J ends lost 4 bases and 4 bases respectively, with 18 bases between them. Germline CDR1 LGHDT, CDR2 YNNKEL (reference sequence). CDR3 protein: CASSPPARGGPDTQYF. DNA of the CDR3: TGTGCCAGCAGCCCCCCCGCCAGGGGGGGCCCAGATACGCAGTATTTT.

The gene calls are TRBV6-5 and TRBJ1-5, with TRBD1 as a possible D gene (6 bases). This CDR3 contains 15 residues. Trimming shortened V by 6 bases and J by 7 bases, and 19 bases separated the two germline ends. Germline CDR1 MNHEY, CDR2 SVGAGI. For the CDR3, the DNA is TGTGCCAGCAGCCCCGGGGGTAGGGGGACGCAGCCCCAGCATTTT. Translation gives CASSPGGRGTQPQHF.

This clone was seen more than once but under ten times. V gene TRBV7-2 combines with J gene TRBJ2-7; weak D call: TRBD1 (5 bases). Germline V gives CDR1 SGHTA, CDR2 FQGNSA. The CDR3 covers 15 residues. Deletions cut 2 bases from V and 7 bases from J, with 18 bases between. Here the CDR3 reads CASSLSQGSWEEQYF. The CDR3 region has the DNA TGTGCCAGCAGCTTAAGCCAGGGTTCTTGGGAAGAGCAGTACTTC.

This rearrangement joins TRBV5-8 to TRBJ1-2; D unclear. Trimming shortened V by 0 bases and J by 4 bases, and 7 bases separated the two germline ends. This CDR3 comprises 13 residues. Germline CDR1 is SGHTS and CDR2 is YDEGEE. CDR3: CASSLAAGYGYTF. The CDR3 DNA is TGTGCCAGCAGCTTGGCCGCAGGCTATGGCTACACCTTC.

V is TRBV19 and J is TRBJ1-1; TRBD1 is a possible D gene (5 bases). CDR1 and CDR2 (germline): LNHDA, SQIVND (reference sequence). The CDR3 has 15 amino acids. The V gene lost 3 bases and the J gene lost 5 bases, with 16 bases spanning the gap. The CDR3 DNA sequence: TGTGCCAGTAGTATGGGGCGACAGTTATTGACTGAAGCTTTCTTT. This encodes CASSMGRQLLTEAFF.